The 28 T cell receptor beta chains listed next were all sequenced from one sample in a study of T cells after posttransplantation cyclophosphamide. The repertoire was sequenced with immunoSEQ multiplex PCR; TCRdb's copy has only in-frame clones and lacks some. The specimen has fewer than 55,000 clones, none found just once. The sequencing input was PBMCs. The source is a man aged 35-49 years in good health, CMV-negative, and a related stem cell transplant donor.

This clone was seen more than once but under ten times. The chain carries TRBV6-5 and TRBJ2-2, with D tentatively TRBD2 (6 bases). The length of the CDR3 is 13 residues. Germline V CDR1 and CDR2: MNHEY, SVGAGI. With 2 bases removed from V and 7 bases from J, the gap between germline ends came to 8 bases. The CDR3 loop is CASSYGRGGELFF. Here the CDR3 DNA reads TGTGCCAGCAGTTACGGGCGGGGCGGGGAGCTGTTTTTT.

In this sample, this clone turned up many times. The chain uses TRBV7-9 and TRBJ1-1, with 11 nucleotides matching TRBD1. Germline lookup yields CDR1 SEHNR and CDR2 FQNEAQ (reference sequence). The CDR3 runs 13 residues. V was clipped by 8 bases and J by 1 base; unmatched bases: 0. CDR3 nucleotide sequence: TGTGCCAGCGGGACAGGGGGGAACACTGAAGCTTTCTTT. This codes for CASGTGGNTEAFF.

The table lists this clone with a few counts. The rearrangement joins TRBV4-3 to TRBJ2-1; possible D gene TRBD2, 6 bases. The CDR3 runs 14 residues. Germline V gene sequence: CDR1 LGHNA, CDR2 YSLEER. V dropped 1 base and J dropped 9 bases, with 13 bases sitting between them. DNA for the CDR3: TGCGCCAGCAGCCAAGCCCCGGACTATTTTGAGCAGTTCTTC. This encodes CASSQAPDYFEQFF.

This clone has at least ten counts. The chain joins TRBV30 to TRBJ1-2, with a tentative D call TRBD1 (6 bases). V was clipped by 6 bases and J by 3 bases, with 20 bases between them. CDR1 and CDR2 from the germline V gene are GTSNPN and SVGIG (reference sequence). CDR3 size: 15 residues. CDR3 bases: TGTGCCTGCCAACAGGGAACCCCTGGGGACTATGGCTACACCTTC. Its protein is CACQQGTPGDYGYTF.

This clone was found many times. The chain recombines TRBV6-1 with TRBJ1-1; D unclear. The CDR3 extends over 13 amino acids. Trimming pared 6 bases from V and 0 bases from J, leaving 8 bases between. Germline CDR1 is MNHNS and CDR2 is SASEGT. CDR3 residues: CASRTALNTEAFF. CDR3 sequence (DNA): TGTGCCAGCAGAACAGCTTTGAACACTGAAGCTTTCTTT.

This clone was picked up a small number of times. V and J are TRBV2 and TRBJ1-6; tentative D call: TRBD1 (5 bases). The CDR3 covers 16 residues. Per the germline V gene, CDR1 is SNHLY and CDR2 is FYNNEI. V was clipped by 2 bases and J by 5 bases, with 13 bases between them. The CDR3 bases are TGTGCCAGCAGTGAAACGTGGACAAATCATAATTCACCCCTCCACTTT. This codes for CASSETWTNHNSPLHF. The full variable domain, in which reference TRBV2 and TRBJ1-6 provide the parts outside the CDR3, is EPEVTQTPSHQVTQMGQEVILRCVPISNHLYFYWYRQILGQKVEFLVSFYNNEISEKSEIFDDQFSVERPDGSNFTLKIRSTKLEDSAMYFCASSETWTNHNSPLHFGNGTRLTVT.

There are a few counts of this clone. V and J are TRBV9 and TRBJ2-1, with TRBD2 identical over 7 bases. Germline V gene lookup returns CDR1 SGDLS and CDR2 YYNGEE. CDR3 length equals 17 residues. V shed 4 bases, J shed 3 bases, and the junction held 13 bases outside the gene matches. DNA for the CDR3: TGTGCCAGCAGCCCAAAAAGCGGGACCTCTCGCTACAATGAGCAGTTCTTC. It codes for CASSPKSGTSRYNEQFF.

This clone showed up many times. The rearrangement uses TRBV4-2 and TRBJ1-1, with D unclear. Germline CDR1 reads LGHNA; CDR2 reads YNFKEQ. The V end was cut by 0 bases, the J end by 4 bases, with 12 bases between. This CDR3 contains 15 residues. The CDR3 spells CASSQDEGSLTEAFF. CDR3 DNA sequence: TGTGCCAGCAGCCAAGATGAGGGCTCCCTCACTGAAGCTTTCTTT.

This clone was detected many times. The CDR3, as DNA: TGTGCCAGCAGTCGGGACAGAAGGAGCAATCAGCCCCAGCATTTT. Protein: CASSRDRRSNQPQHF. V is TRBV6-5 and J is TRBJ1-5, with 7 bases identical to TRBD1. This CDR3 comprises 15 residues. V gave up 5 bases and J gave up 1 base; unmatched junction bases: 5. Germline values: CDR1 MNHEY, CDR2 SVGAGI.

Ten or more counts support this clone. The chain has TRBV7-9 and TRBJ1-4, with D possibly being TRBD1 (6 bases). The CDR3 is made up of 12 amino acids. CDR1 and CDR2 from the germline V gene are SEHNR and FQNEAQ (reference sequence). V dropped 6 bases and J dropped 8 bases, with 10 bases sitting between them. This CDR3 reads CASRGGQEKLFF. CDR3 DNA: TGTGCCAGCAGGGGGGGGCAGGAAAAACTGTTTTTT.

Many counts were recorded for this clone. V is TRBV9 and J is TRBJ2-3; no definite D call. The V and J ends lost 4 bases and 6 bases respectively, with 9 bases between them. CDR1 is SGDLS, CDR2 YYNGEE, per germline. The CDR3 extends over 12 amino acids. Written as DNA, the CDR3 is TGTGCCAGCAGCCCCCCCTCCGATACGCAGTATTTT. The encoded protein is CASSPPSDTQYF.

This clone was counted many times. The chain employs TRBV5-1 and TRBJ2-2, with D perhaps matching TRBD1 (6 bases). The CDR3 loop spans 16 amino acids. CDR1 is SGHRS and CDR2 is YFSETQ in the germline V gene. V shed 3 bases and J shed 5 bases, with 17 bases lying between them. The CDR3 is CASSSTGTQRTGELFF. The CDR3 nucleotides are TGCGCCAGCAGCTCAACAGGGACCCAGCGGACCGGGGAGCTGTTTTTT.

This chain links TRBV18 with TRBJ2-5; 14 bases map to TRBD2. Germline values: CDR1 KGHSH, CDR2 LQKENI. V was clipped by 3 bases and J by 4 bases; unmatched bases: 10. The CDR3 loop spans 18 amino acids. CDR3 protein: CASSPEKTSGRAGETQYF. CDR3 coding DNA: TGTGCCAGCTCACCCGAAAAGACTAGCGGGAGGGCCGGAGAGACCCAGTACTTC.

The CDR3 protein is CASSLRGGVINQPQHF. The CDR3 DNA reads TGTGCCAGCAGTTTGCGGGGGGGGGTAATCAATCAGCCCCAGCATTTT. V usage is TRBV27 and J usage is TRBJ1-5, with a weak D call TRBD1 (5 bases). Trimming stripped 3 bases from V and 3 bases from J, with 15 bases between. The CDR3 runs to 16 residues. CDR1 and CDR2 from the germline V gene are MNHEY and SMNVEV (reference sequence).

This clone appeared many times. V gene TRBV2 combines with J gene TRBJ2-2; TRBD2 is a possible D gene (5 bases). Germline CDR1 and CDR2: SNHLY and FYNNEI. The V gene lost 4 bases and the J gene lost 6 bases, with 12 bases spanning the gap. This CDR3 region has 14 residues. The CDR3 sequence is CASSGTSGAGELFF. The CDR3 DNA is TGTGCCAGCAGTGGTACTAGTGGCGCCGGGGAGCTGTTTTTT.

This clone has at least ten counts. This chain joins TRBV18 and TRBJ1-2; 9 bases are shared with TRBD1. The germline gives CDR1 KGHSH, CDR2 LQKENI. This CDR3 has 13 residues. V trimming: 1 base; J trimming: 8 bases; junction bases outside the gene matches: 2. The DNA of the CDR3 is TGTGCCAGCTCACCACGGACAGGGGAAGGCTACACCTTC. Its protein product is CASSPRTGEGYTF.

This clone was counted at least ten times. V usage is TRBV19 and J usage is TRBJ1-3; unclear D gene. Germline assignment: CDR1 LNHDA and CDR2 SQIVND (reference sequence). Trimming pared 7 bases from V and 0 bases from J, leaving 7 bases between. The CDR3 contains 13 residues. The CDR3 spells CASTEHSGNTIYF. The DNA of the CDR3 is TGTGCCAGTACCGAACACTCTGGAAACACCATATATTTT. Together with reference TRBV19 and TRBJ1-3, the CDR3 gives the full variable domain: DGGITQSPKYLFRKEGQNVTLSCEQNLNHDAMYWYRQDPGQGLRLIYYSQIVNDFQKGDIAEGYSVSREKKESFPLTVTSAQKNPTAFYLCASTEHSGNTIYFGEGSWLTVV.

This clone has ten or more counts. J is TRBJ2-1 and V is TRBV13; tentative D call: TRBD2 (6 bases). V was pared by 5 bases and J by 8 bases, with 19 bases between. The germline V gene has CDR1 PRHDT and CDR2 FYEKMQ (reference sequence). The CDR3 extends over 15 amino acids. The chain's CDR3 is CASSPRLDSAYEQFF. Here the CDR3 DNA reads TGTGCCAGCAGCCCCCGACTAGATAGTGCGTATGAGCAGTTCTTC.

The CDR3, as DNA: TGTGCCAGCAGCTTATTGCCTAGCGGAAGCTCCTACAATGAGCAGTTCTTC. It is translated as CASSLLPSGSSYNEQFF. The V gene is TRBV7-8, the J gene TRBJ2-1; 7 bases align to TRBD2. The CDR3 length is 17 residues. V lost 2 bases, J lost 0 bases, and 7 bases stayed unmatched. The V gene's germline CDR1 is SGHVS and CDR2 FQNEAQ.

There are many counts of this clone. V usage is TRBV10-3 and J usage is TRBJ1-5, with D hard to call. This CDR3 spans 13 amino acids. Germline V gene sequence: CDR1 ENHRY, CDR2 SYGVKD. Trimming took 0 bases from V and 8 from J, leaving 8 bases between them. CDR3 bases: TGTGCCATCAGTGAGTCCGGAGAGGAGCCCCAGCATTTT. It yields the protein CAISESGEEPQHF.

Note on this clone: A far more abundant clone sits one base away, making this likely a read error. The CDR3 does not end in the conserved phenylalanine or tryptophan, so this is likely a read error. The chain recombines TRBV29-1 with TRBJ1-2, with a weak D call TRBD1 (5 bases). The V gene's germline CDR1 is SQVTM and CDR2 ANQGSEA. Trimming stripped 7 bases from V and 2 bases from J, with 11 bases between. The CDR3 runs 12 residues. CDR3 nucleotides: TGCAGCGCCCTCGGACAAAACTATGGCTACACCCTC. It translates to CSALGQNYGYTL.

This clone was seen many times. The chain carries TRBV5-6 and TRBJ2-3; tentative D call: TRBD2 (6 bases). Germline V gene sequence: CDR1 SGHDT, CDR2 YYEEEE. V lost 1 base and J 6 bases, leaving 12 bases between the germline ends. The CDR3 has 14 amino acids. CDR3 amino acids: CASSLRRVSDTQYF. In nucleotides, the CDR3 is TGTGCCAGCAGCTTGAGGAGGGTGTCGGATACGCAGTATTTT.

This clone showed up many times. The chain uses TRBV29-1 and TRBJ2-2; a weak D match, TRBD2 (5 bases). The CDR3 contains 14 residues. V lost 2 bases to trimming and J lost 6 bases, with 13 bases between them. Germline CDR1 reads SQVTM; CDR2 reads ANQGSEA. CDR3 protein: CSVETGSWAGELFF. The CDR3, as DNA: TGCAGCGTTGAAACGGGGTCCTGGGCCGGGGAGCTGTTTTTT.

This clone was counted ten times or more. Within the sample, other DNA sequences also encode this same CDR3. This rearrangement joins TRBV7-2 to TRBJ2-3, with TRBD1 as a possible D gene (6 bases). Trimming removed 3 bases from V and 0 bases from J, with 7 bases in between. This CDR3 comprises 14 residues. Germline V gene data show CDR1 as SGHTA and CDR2 as FQGNSA. The chain's CDR3 is CASSLDSSTDTQYF. The CDR3, as DNA: TGTGCCAGCAGCTTGGACAGCAGCACAGATACGCAGTATTTT.

This clone was found many times. Here the CDR3 reads CASSLSPSGSPGELFF. CDR3 sequence (DNA): TGTGCCAGCAGCTTATCGCCTAGCGGGAGCCCCGGGGAGCTGTTTTTT. The chain combines TRBV7-2 with TRBJ2-2; the match to TRBD2 covers 10 bases. This CDR3 region has 16 residues. V gave up 2 bases and J gave up 6 bases; unmatched junction bases: 6. Germline CDR1 is SGHTA and CDR2 is FQGNSA.

This clone was observed a handful of times. At one boundary the junction diverges from the germline segment, which might be a read error. This sequence joins TRBV5-1 and TRBJ2-3, with 8 positions matching TRBD1. This CDR3 has 14 amino acids. Germline CDR1 SGHRS, CDR2 YFSETQ. The chain's CDR3 is CASSFKLGTGTQYF. The CDR3 DNA sequence: TGCGCCAGCAGCTTTAAACTAGGGACAGGTACGCAGTATTTT.

This clone showed up many times. The rearrangement joins TRBV9 to TRBJ1-4; maybe TRBD1 (6 bases). The CDR3 runs to 14 residues. V was clipped by 3 bases and J by 8 bases, with 14 bases between them. Germline V CDR1 and CDR2: SGDLS, YYNGEE. Here the CDR3 reads CASSATGSTEKLFF. The CDR3 region has the DNA TGTGCCAGCAGCGCCACAGGGTCGACCGAAAAACTGTTTTTT.

This chain links TRBV2 with TRBJ2-3; D is unresolved. V was pared by 5 bases and J by 0 bases, with 12 bases between. Per germline, CDR1 SNHLY and CDR2 FYNNEI. The CDR3 covers 15 residues. DNA of the CDR3: TGTGCCAGCAGTTGGGCAGAGACCAGCACAGATACGCAGTATTTT. Protein sequence: CASSWAETSTDTQYF.